The rows below give T cell receptor beta chains drawn from one sample of a study of PD-1 blockade in classical Hodgkin lymphoma. Profiled with immunoSEQ multiplex PCR; TCRdb holds only in-frame clones, not every one. This table has approximately 30,000 clones, over 65% appearing once. The sequenced sample was peripheral blood mononuclear cells (PBMCs), obtained before the second cycle of nivolumab. These receptors all stem from a human donor with classical Hodgkin lymphoma. Both conserved end residues are part of each CDR3. Each record gives: CDR3 protein, V gene, CDR3 length.

CDR3: CASSLDYRSPETQYF; V: TRBV7-2; length: 15
CDR3: CASSPLETGGPGYTF; V: TRBV18; length: 15
CDR3: CASSLVDGYTF; V: TRBV7-9; length: 11
CDR3: CASSLGTVNQPQHF; V: TRBV7-9; length: 14
CDR3: CASSPGGEETQYF; V: TRBV18; length: 13
CDR3: CATPWTSGLNEQFF; V: TRBV27; length: 14
CDR3: CASSAGGRKDTQYF; V: TRBV2; length: 14
CDR3: CASSLGDPGNTIYF; V: TRBV5-1; length: 14
CDR3: CSVEGMLADPTDTQYF; V: TRBV29-1; length: 16
CDR3: CASSELRQGPPLHF; V: TRBV2; length: 14
CDR3: CAISESRRVGYNEQFF; V: TRBV10-3; length: 16
CDR3: CASSEPDGRAETQYF; V: TRBV25-1; length: 15
CDR3: CASSHTGRGNQPQHF; V: TRBV4-2; length: 15
CDR3: CASSQTDNSYEQYF; V: TRBV7-2; length: 14
CDR3: CASSSGDLAGAQGEQFF; V: TRBV7-9; length: 17
CDR3: CASRTAAGRNTEAFF; V: TRBV6-4; length: 15
CDR3: CASSGGQFSNQPQHF; V: TRBV27; length: 15
CDR3: CASLGGRDGYTF; V: TRBV7-2; length: 12
CDR3: CASSLSHLLFSGELFF; V: TRBV27; length: 16
CDR3: CAWSVFSGNTIYF; V: TRBV30; length: 13
CDR3: CASSLALYRGYEQYF; V: TRBV7-8; length: 15
CDR3: CASSLIGGIEQYF; V: TRBV5-4; length: 13
CDR3: CASAKIDTEAFF; V: TRBV10-2; length: 12
CDR3: CASSPRTGGDYGYTF; V: TRBV7-2; length: 15
CDR3: CASSPRTVTYEQYF; V: TRBV9; length: 14
CDR3: CASSIGDWGGDGETQYF; V: TRBV19; length: 17
CDR3: CASSWTGQGNEQFF; V: TRBV5-5; length: 14
CDR3: CASSVGRLGTGRGYTF; V: TRBV9; length: 16
CDR3: CASSETVQGFDGYTF; V: TRBV2; length: 15
CDR3: CASRGDRGNEQFF; V: TRBV2; length: 13
CDR3: CASSLDGGVYNEQFF; V: TRBV11-3; length: 15
CDR3: CASSFYRDRGEYGYTF; V: TRBV5-1; length: 16
CDR3: CASSLLDREAYEQYF; V: TRBV7-8; length: 15
CDR3: CSALSGGALTDTQYF; V: TRBV29-1; length: 15
CDR3: CASSYKGRYTF; V: TRBV6-1; length: 11
CDR3: CASRGGRGEKLFF; V: TRBV2; length: 13